This TCR beta chain originates from a study of shared clonotypes between healthy human individuals. For the study at large: Per donor, three plates held CD4 naive cells, three held CD4 memory, two held CD8 naive and one held CD8 memory. The study, taken as a whole, reports: Sharing across four donors was highest in naive CD4 (roughly 5%) and lowest in memory CD8 (roughly 0.4%).

Naive CD8 populations comprised CD45RO-negative cells positively selected for CCR7, excluding terminally differentiated effector memory CD45RA+ cells. Among the donors, all were Caucasian adults who lived in Nashville, Tennessee. This clone was seen a few times. What it recognizes is unknown. Different DNA sequences within this sample yield the same CDR3. Trimming left V 2 bases short and J 4 bases short, with 8 bases between. This CDR3 comprises 13 residues. Germline CDR1 MNHEY, CDR2 SMNVEV (reference sequence). Original processing notes: ImmunoSEQ gave junction-only sequences without quality scores, so filtering differed. The method was immunoSEQ multiplex PCR; TCRdb's version includes in-frame clones alone and lacks a portion of them. From that table come the V and J calls and clone size; the DNA was used to work out D and trimming. The repertoire includes millions of clones, about 95% of them detected once, and about 1.1% sits in the top ten.

The sample comprised naive CD8+ T cells sorted from blood. The TCR sequence derives from a man between 18 and 29 years old in good health. The chain has TRBV27 and TRBJ1-1; tentatively, D is TRBD1 (6 bases). The CDR3 nucleotides read TGTGCCAGCAGTTTAGGGGGCGGCACTGAAGCTTTCTTT. Translation: CASSLGGGTEAFF.